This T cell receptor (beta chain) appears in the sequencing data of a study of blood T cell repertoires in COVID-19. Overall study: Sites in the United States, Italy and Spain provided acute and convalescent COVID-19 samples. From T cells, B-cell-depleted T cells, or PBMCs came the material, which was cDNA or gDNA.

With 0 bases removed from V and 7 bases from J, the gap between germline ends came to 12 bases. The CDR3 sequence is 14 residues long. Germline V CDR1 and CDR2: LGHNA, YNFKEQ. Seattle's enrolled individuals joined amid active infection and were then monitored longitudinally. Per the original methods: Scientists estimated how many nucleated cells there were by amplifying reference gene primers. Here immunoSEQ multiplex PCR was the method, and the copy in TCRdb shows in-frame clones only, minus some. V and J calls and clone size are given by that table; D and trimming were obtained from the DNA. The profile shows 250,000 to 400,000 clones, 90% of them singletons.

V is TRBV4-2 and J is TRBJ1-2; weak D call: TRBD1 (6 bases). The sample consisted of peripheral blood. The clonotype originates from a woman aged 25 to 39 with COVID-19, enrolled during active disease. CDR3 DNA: TGTGCCAGCAGCCAAGATGGGGGCGAGGGTGGCTACACCTTC. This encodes CASSQDGGEGGYTF.